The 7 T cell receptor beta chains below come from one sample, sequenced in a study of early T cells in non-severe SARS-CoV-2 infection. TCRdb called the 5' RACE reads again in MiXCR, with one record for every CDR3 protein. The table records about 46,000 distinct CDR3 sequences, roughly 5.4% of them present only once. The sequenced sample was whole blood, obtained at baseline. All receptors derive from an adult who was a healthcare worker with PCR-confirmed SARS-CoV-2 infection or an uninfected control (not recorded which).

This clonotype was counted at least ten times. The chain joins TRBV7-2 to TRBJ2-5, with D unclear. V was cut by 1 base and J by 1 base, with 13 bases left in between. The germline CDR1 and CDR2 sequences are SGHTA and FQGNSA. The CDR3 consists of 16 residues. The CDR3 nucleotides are TGTGCCAGCAGCTTAGTAGGGCTGTCAATCCAAGAGACCCAGTACTTC. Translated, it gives CASSLVGLSIQETQYF. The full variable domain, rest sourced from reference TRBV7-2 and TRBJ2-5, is GAGVSQSPSNKVTEKGKDVELRCDPISGHTALYWYRQSLGQGLEFLIYFQGNSAPDKSGLPSDRFSAERTGGSVSTLTIQRTQQEDSAVYLCASSLVGLSIQETQYFGPGTRLLVL.

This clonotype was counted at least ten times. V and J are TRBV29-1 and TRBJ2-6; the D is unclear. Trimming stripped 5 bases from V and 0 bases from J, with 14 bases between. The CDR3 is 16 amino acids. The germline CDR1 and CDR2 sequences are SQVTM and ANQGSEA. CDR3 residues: CSVSSGVDSGANVLTF. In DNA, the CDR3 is TGCAGCGTTTCCTCGGGCGTCGACTCTGGGGCCAACGTCCTGACTTTC.

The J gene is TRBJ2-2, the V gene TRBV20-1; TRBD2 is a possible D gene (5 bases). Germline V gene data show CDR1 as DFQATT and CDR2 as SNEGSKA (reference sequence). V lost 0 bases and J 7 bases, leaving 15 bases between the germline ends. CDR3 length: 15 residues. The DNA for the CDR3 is TGCAGTGCTAGAGATTCAACTAGGGTGGACGGGGAGCTGTTTTTT. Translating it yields CSARDSTRVDGELFF.

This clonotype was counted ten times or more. The CDR3 nucleotides read TGCAGTGCTAGAGATCAGTGGCGGGACACAGATACGCAGTATTTT. Translated, it gives CSARDQWRDTDTQYF. The rearrangement uses TRBV20-1 and TRBJ2-3; TRBD2 might be the D (6 bases). The germline CDR1 and CDR2 sequences are DFQATT and SNEGSKA (reference sequence). V lost 0 bases and J 2 bases, leaving 12 bases between the germline ends. This CDR3 contains 15 residues.

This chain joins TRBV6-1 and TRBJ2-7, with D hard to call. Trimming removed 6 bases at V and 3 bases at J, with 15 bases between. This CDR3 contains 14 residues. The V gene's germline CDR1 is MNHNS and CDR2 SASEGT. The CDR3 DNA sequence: TGTGCCAGCAGCCCTAGTATATACGACTACGAGCAGTACTTC. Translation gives CASSPSIYDYEQYF.

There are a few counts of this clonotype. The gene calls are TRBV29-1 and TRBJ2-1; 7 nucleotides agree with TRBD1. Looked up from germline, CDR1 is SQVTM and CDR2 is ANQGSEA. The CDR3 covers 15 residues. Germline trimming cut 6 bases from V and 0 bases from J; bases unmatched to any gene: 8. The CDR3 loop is CSVPRQGSSYNEQFF. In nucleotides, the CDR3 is TGCAGCGTGCCCCGACAGGGTAGCTCCTACAATGAGCAGTTCTTC.

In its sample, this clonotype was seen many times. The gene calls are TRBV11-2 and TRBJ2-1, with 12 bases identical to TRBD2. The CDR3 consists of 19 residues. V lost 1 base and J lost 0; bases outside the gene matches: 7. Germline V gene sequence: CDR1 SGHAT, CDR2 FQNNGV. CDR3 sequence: CASSLGLRTSGNSYNEQFF. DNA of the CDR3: TGTGCCAGCAGCTTAGGCCTCCGGACTAGCGGGAACTCCTACAATGAGCAGTTCTTC.